These 21 T cell receptor beta chains were all obtained from the same sample, sequenced in a study of T cells expressing NK-cell markers. TCRdb reanalyzed the 5' RACE reads and collapses them to one entry per CDR3 protein, without DNA. The table lists around 15,000 distinct CDR3 sequences. Sequencing was performed on blood T cells: a sorted CD56 or NKG2C T cell subset, CD4+ or CD8+ T cells, or bulk PBMC T cells (not recorded which). These receptors all come from a man aged 18 to 69 in good health.

The V and J genes are TRBV20-1 and TRBJ1-2; the TCRdb D gene call, TRBD1, has no DNA to confirm it. Germline CDR1 and CDR2: DFQATT and SNEGSKA (reference sequence). The CDR3 contains 14 residues. The CDR3 protein is CSAARTGRDYGYTF.

The genes are TRBV27 and TRBJ2-3; TCRdb proposes TRBD1, but this gene call is untestable without DNA. Germline V gene data show CDR1 as MNHEY and CDR2 as SMNVEV (reference sequence). This CDR3 comprises 13 residues. CDR3 protein: CASNRAGTDTQYF.

The rearrangement links TRBV12-3 or TRBV12-4 to TRBJ2-7; without DNA, the TCRdb call of TRBD2 cannot be checked. This CDR3 is built from 13 residues. CDR3 loop: CASSLRGFYEQYF.

CDR3 protein: CASSPGQGPYNEQFF. The J gene is TRBJ2-1, the V gene TRBV7-2. The CDR3 runs 15 residues. Germline assignment: CDR1 SGHTA and CDR2 FQGNSA.

CDR3 amino acids: CASSFSRTSKDNEQFF. This chain links TRBV7-9 with TRBJ2-1. This CDR3 has 16 residues. CDR1 is SEHNR and CDR2 is FQNEAQ in the germline V gene (reference sequence).

The chain recombines TRBV4-1 with TRBJ1-1; TCRdb outputs TRBD1, but without DNA this stays unchecked. The CDR3 is made up of 16 amino acids. Germline V CDR1 and CDR2: MGHRA, YSYEKL. This CDR3 is CASSPRTGGMNTEAFF.

J is TRBJ2-7 and V is TRBV7-2; TCRdb picks TRBD2, but there is no DNA to check that call. The CDR3 runs 15 residues. The germline CDR1 and CDR2 sequences are SGHTA and FQGNSA. The CDR3 region is CASSAQYGRNYEQYF. The variable domain in full, completed from reference TRBV7-2 and TRBJ2-7, reads GAGVSQSPSNKVTEKGKDVELRCDPISGHTALYWYRQSLGQGLEFLIYFQGNSAPDKSGLPSDRFSAERTGGSVSTLTIQRTQQEDSAVYLCASSAQYGRNYEQYFGPGTRLTVT.

The J gene is TRBJ1-2, the V gene TRBV5-5. The germline V gene has CDR1 SGHKS and CDR2 YYEKEE (reference sequence). The CDR3 is made up of 14 amino acids. The CDR3 reads CASSLARDNYGYTF.

The chain combines TRBV12-3 or TRBV12-4 with TRBJ1-2; there is no DNA to check the TCRdb D call of TRBD1. The CDR3 length is 15 residues. CDR3 residues: CASSQTGAANYGYTF.

The chain carries TRBV7-9 and TRBJ2-3; TCRdb calls TRBD2, which cannot be checked without DNA. CDR3 size: 17 residues. Germline V gene data show CDR1 as SEHNR and CDR2 as FQNEAQ (reference sequence). Here the CDR3 reads CASSLVSGRKSTDTQYF.

The rearrangement links TRBV28 to TRBJ1-1. Germline values: CDR1 MDHEN, CDR2 SYDVKM. CDR3 size: 13 residues. The CDR3 loop reads CASSFIRNTEAFF.

The rearrangement uses TRBV20-1 and TRBJ1-2. This CDR3 has 14 amino acids. The germline gives CDR1 DFQATT, CDR2 SNEGSKA (reference sequence). CDR3: CSANPRAYNYGYTF.

The J gene is TRBJ2-1, the V gene TRBV20-1; without DNA, the TCRdb call of TRBD1 cannot be checked. Germline V CDR1 and CDR2: DFQATT, SNEGSKA (reference sequence). The CDR3 contains 15 residues. This CDR3 reads CSAGPTGLSYNEQFF.

The chain employs TRBV27 and TRBJ2-7; TCRdb selects TRBD1, and the lack of DNA leaves this call unchecked. This CDR3 is 15 amino acids long. Per the germline V gene, CDR1 is MNHEY and CDR2 is SMNVEV (reference sequence). CDR3: CASSPDRVIPYEQYF.

The chain links TRBV29-1 to TRBJ1-1. CDR3 size: 11 residues. CDR1 and CDR2 from the germline V gene are SQVTM and ANQGSEA. Here the CDR3 reads CSVGTQREAFF.

The CDR3 spells CASSPGFVGQGYQPQHF. The chain combines TRBV7-8 with TRBJ1-5; TCRdb's D gene call, TRBD1, goes unchecked for lack of DNA. From germline, CDR1 is SGHVS and CDR2 FQNEAQ. The length of the CDR3 is 17 residues.

The rearrangement joins TRBV18 to TRBJ2-5; checking the TCRdb D call of TRBD2 is not possible without DNA. The CDR3 totals 17 residues. CDR1 and CDR2 from the germline V gene are KGHSH and LQKENI. CDR3 sequence: CASSPPLTRLAGETQYF.

The chain recombines TRBV6-5 with TRBJ1-5. Germline values: CDR1 MNHEY, CDR2 SVGAGI. CDR3 size: 15 residues. The chain's CDR3 is CASSYRARGNQPQHF.

The V gene is TRBV4-3, the J gene TRBJ1-2. The CDR3 extends over 13 amino acids. Germline-derived CDR1 and CDR2 are LGHNA and YSLEER. The CDR3 reads CASSQESDYGYTF.

The chain links TRBV5-6 to TRBJ2-5. Germline V gene sequence: CDR1 SGHDT, CDR2 YYEEEE. The CDR3 has 13 amino acids. This CDR3 is CASSFQNQETQYF. Filled out from reference TRBV5-6 and TRBJ2-5, the complete variable domain reads DAGVTQSPTHLIKTRGQQVTLRCSPKSGHDTVSWYQQALGQGPQFIFQYYEEEERQRGNFPDRFSGHQFPNYSSELNVNALLLGDSALYLCASSFQNQETQYFGPGTRLLVL.

The chain recombines TRBV3-1 with TRBJ2-1; TCRdb gives TRBD2 as the D gene, but with no DNA this cannot be confirmed. This CDR3 has 15 amino acids. CDR1 LGHDT and CDR2 YNNKEL come from the germline V gene (reference sequence). The CDR3 loop reads CASSQGTSGVYEQFF.